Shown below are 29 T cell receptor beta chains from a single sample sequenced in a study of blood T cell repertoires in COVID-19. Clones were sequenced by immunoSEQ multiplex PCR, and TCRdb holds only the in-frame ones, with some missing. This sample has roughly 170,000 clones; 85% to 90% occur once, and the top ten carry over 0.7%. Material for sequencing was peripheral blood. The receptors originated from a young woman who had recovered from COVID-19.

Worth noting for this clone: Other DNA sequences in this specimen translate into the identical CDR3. This chain's CDR3 is CASSSGSSYNEQFF. The CDR3 DNA follows: TGTGCCAGCAGTTCGGGAAGCTCCTACAATGAGCAGTTCTTC. The chain has TRBV27 and TRBJ2-1, with D tentatively TRBD2 (5 bases). Germline CDR1 reads MNHEY; CDR2 reads SMNVEV (reference sequence). Trimming removed 4 bases at V and 0 bases at J, with 7 bases between. The CDR3 totals 14 residues.

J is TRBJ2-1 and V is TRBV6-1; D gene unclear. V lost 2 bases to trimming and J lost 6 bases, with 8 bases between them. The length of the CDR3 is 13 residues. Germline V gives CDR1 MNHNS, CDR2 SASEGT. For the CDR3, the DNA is TGTGCCAGCAGTGAATTTTATATCAATGAGCAGTTCTTC. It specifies CASSEFYINEQFF.

DNA for the CDR3: TGTGCCAGCAGCTTAGAGGTGCAGGGCATTGTATATTTACCCCAGCATTTT. It codes for CASSLEVQGIVYLPQHF. The chain combines TRBV7-9 with TRBJ1-5; TRBD1 might be the D (5 bases). Germline values: CDR1 SEHNR, CDR2 FQNEAQ (reference sequence). The CDR3 is made up of 17 amino acids. Trimming took off 1 base at V and 10 bases at J, with 23 bases between the two ends.

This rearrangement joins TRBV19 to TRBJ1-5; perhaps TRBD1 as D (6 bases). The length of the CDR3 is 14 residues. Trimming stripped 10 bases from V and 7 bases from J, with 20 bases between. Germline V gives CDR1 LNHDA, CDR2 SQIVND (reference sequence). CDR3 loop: CATQTGGRGQPQHF. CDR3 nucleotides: TGTGCCACCCAAACCGGGGGGCGAGGACAGCCCCAGCATTTT. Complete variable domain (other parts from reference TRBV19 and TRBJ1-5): DGGITQSPKYLFRKEGQNVTLSCEQNLNHDAMYWYRQDPGQGLRLIYYSQIVNDFQKGDIAEGYSVSREKKESFPLTVTSAQKNPTAFYLCATQTGGRGQPQHFGDGTRLSIL.

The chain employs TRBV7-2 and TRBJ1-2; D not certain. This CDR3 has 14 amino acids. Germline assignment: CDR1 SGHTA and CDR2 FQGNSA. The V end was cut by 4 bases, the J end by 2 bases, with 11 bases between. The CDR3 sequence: CASSWGGSNYGYTF. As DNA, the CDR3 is TGTGCCAGCAGCTGGGGAGGATCAAACTATGGCTACACCTTC.

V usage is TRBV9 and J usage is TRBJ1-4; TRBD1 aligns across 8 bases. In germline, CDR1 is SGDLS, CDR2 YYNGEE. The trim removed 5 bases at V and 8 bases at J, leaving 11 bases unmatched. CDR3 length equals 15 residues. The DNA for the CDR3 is TGTGCCAGCAGGAAGGGGCAGACAGGGGCCGAAAAACTGTTTTTT. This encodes CASRKGQTGAEKLFF.

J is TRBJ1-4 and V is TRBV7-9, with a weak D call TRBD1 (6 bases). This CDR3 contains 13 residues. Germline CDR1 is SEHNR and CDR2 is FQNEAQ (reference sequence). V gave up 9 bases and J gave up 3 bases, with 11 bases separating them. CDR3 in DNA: TGTGCCAGTGAGGGGGAGTCTAATGAAAAACTGTTTTTT. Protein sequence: CASEGESNEKLFF.

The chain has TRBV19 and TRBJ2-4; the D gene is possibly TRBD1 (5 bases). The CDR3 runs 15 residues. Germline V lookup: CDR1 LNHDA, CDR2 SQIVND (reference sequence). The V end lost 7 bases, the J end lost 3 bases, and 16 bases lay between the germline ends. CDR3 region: CASIPTELGKNIQYF. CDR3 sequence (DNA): TGTGCCAGTATCCCGACAGAGTTGGGCAAAAACATTCAGTACTTC.

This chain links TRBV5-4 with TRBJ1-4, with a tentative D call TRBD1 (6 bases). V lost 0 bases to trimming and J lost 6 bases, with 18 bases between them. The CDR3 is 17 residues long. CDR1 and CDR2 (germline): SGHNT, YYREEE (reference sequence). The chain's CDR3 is CASSLGDGAGVHEKLFF. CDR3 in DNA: TGTGCCAGCAGCTTGGGGGATGGGGCAGGGGTGCATGAAAAACTGTTTTTT.

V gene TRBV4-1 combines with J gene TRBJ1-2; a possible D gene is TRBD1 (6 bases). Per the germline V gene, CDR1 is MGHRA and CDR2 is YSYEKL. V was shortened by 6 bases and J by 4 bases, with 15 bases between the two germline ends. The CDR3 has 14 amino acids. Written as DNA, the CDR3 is TGCGCCAGCAGGCAGGCAGGGGATTTCTATGGCTACACCTTC. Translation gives CASRQAGDFYGYTF.

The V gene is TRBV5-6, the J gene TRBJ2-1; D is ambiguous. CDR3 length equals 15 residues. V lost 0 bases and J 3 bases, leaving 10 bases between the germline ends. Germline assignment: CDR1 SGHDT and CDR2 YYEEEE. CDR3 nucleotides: TGTGCCAGCAGCTTGGACGACACAGTCTACAATGAGCAGTTCTTC. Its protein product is CASSLDDTVYNEQFF.

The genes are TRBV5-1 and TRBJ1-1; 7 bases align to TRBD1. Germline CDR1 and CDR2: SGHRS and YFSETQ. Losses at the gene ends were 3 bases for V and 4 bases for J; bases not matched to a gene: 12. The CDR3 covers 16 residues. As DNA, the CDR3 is TGCGCCAGCAGCTCCAGGCCGCAGGGGGGAACCACTGAAGCTTTCTTT. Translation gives CASSSRPQGGTTEAFF.

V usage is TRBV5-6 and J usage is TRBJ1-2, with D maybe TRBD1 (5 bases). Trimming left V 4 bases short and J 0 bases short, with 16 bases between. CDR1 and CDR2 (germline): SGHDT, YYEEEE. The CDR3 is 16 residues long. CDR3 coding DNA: TGTGCCAGCAGCCCGGAAATGGGGGGGACTAACTATGGCTACACCTTC. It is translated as CASSPEMGGTNYGYTF. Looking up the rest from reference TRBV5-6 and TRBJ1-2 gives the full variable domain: DAGVTQSPTHLIKTRGQQVTLRCSPKSGHDTVSWYQQALGQGPQFIFQYYEEEERQRGNFPDRFSGHQFPNYSSELNVNALLLGDSALYLCASSPEMGGTNYGYTFGSGTRLTVV.

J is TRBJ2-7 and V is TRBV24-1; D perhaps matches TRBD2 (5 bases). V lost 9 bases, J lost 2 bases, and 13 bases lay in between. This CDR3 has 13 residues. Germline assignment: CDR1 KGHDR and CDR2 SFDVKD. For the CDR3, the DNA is TGTGCCACCTCGTGGGCCGGGACCTACGAGCAGTACGTC. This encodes CATSWAGTYEQYV.

This chain's CDR3 is CASSWDRGPYSNQPQHF. The CDR3 DNA reads TGTGCCAGTAGTTGGGACAGGGGGCCATATAGCAATCAGCCCCAGCATTTT. The chain joins TRBV19 to TRBJ1-5; 12 positions match TRBD1. Germline V gives CDR1 LNHDA, CDR2 SQIVND (reference sequence). The J segment lost 0 bases and the V segment lost 5 bases, leaving 5 bases of the junction unmatched. The CDR3 length is 17 residues.

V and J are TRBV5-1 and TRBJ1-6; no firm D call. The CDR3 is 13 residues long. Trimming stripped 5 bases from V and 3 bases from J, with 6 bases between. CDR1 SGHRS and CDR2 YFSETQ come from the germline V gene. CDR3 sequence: CASSILYNSPLHF. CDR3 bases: TGCGCCAGCAGTATCCTCTATAATTCACCCCTCCACTTT.

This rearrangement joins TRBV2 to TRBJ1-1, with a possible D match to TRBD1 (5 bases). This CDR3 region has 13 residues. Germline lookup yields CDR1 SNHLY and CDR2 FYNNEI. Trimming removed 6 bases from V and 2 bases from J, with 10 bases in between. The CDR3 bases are TGTGCCAGCAGGGACGACAGAAACACTGAAGCTTTCTTT. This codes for CASRDDRNTEAFF.

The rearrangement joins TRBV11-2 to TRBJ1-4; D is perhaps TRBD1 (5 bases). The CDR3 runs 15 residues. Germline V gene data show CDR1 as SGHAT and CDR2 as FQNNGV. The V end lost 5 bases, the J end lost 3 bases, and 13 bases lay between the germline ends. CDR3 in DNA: TGTGCCAGCAGCCGGGACGGAGGGGCTAATGAAAAACTGTTTTTT. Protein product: CASSRDGGANEKLFF.

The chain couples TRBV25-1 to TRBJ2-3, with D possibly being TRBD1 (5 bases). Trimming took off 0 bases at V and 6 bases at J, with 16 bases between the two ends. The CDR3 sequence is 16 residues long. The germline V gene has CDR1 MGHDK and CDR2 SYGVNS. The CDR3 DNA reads TGTGCCAGCAGTGAATATCGGAGCAGCTCAGGGGATACGCAGTATTTT. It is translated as CASSEYRSSSGDTQYF.

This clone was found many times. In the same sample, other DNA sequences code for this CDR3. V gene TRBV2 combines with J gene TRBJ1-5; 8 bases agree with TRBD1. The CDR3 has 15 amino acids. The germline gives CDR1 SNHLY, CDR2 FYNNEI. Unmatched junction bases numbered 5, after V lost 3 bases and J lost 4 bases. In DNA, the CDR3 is TGTGCCAGCAGTGACAGGACAGGGCGTAATCAGCCCCAGCATTTT. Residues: CASSDRTGRNQPQHF.

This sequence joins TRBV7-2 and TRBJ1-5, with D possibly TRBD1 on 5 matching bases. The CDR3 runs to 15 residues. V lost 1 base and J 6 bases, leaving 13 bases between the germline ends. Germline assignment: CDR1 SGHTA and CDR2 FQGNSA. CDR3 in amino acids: CASSLGRGIGQPQHF. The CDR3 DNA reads TGTGCCAGCAGCTTAGGTCGGGGGATCGGTCAGCCCCAGCATTTT.

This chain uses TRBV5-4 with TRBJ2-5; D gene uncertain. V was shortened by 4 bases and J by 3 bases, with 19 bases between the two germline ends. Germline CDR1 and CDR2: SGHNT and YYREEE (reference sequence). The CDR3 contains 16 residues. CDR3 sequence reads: CASSPNFNSNKETQYF. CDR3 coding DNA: TGTGCCAGCAGCCCAAACTTCAACAGCAATAAAGAGACCCAGTACTTC.

The CDR3 spells CASSPRGTQTGELFF. CDR3 nucleotide sequence: TGTGCCAGTAGTCCCCGGGGTACACAGACCGGGGAGCTGTTTTTT. The chain recombines TRBV19 with TRBJ2-2, with D tentatively TRBD2 (5 bases). There are 15 residues in the CDR3. V lost 5 bases, J lost 5 bases, and 15 bases lay in between. In germline, CDR1 is LNHDA, CDR2 SQIVND (reference sequence).

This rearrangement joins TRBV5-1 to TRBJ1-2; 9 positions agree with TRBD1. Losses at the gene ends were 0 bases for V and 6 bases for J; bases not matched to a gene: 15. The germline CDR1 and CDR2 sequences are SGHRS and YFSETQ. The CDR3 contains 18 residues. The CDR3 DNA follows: TGCGCCAGCAGCTTGGCGGGGCTTCGGGGACAGGGTTCGGATGGCTACACCTTC. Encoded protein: CASSLAGLRGQGSDGYTF. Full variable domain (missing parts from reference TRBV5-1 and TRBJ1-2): KAGVTQTPRYLIKTRGQQVTLSCSPISGHRSVSWYQQTPGQGLQFLFEYFSETQRNKGNFPGRFSGRQFSNSRSEMNVSTLELGDSALYLCASSLAGLRGQGSDGYTFGSGTRLTVV.

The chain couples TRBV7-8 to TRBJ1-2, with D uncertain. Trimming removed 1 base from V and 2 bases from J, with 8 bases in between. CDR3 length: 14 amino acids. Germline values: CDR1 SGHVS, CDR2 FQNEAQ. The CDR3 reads CASSLVAVNYGYTF. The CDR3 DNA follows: TGTGCCAGCAGCTTAGTAGCGGTGAACTATGGCTACACCTTC.

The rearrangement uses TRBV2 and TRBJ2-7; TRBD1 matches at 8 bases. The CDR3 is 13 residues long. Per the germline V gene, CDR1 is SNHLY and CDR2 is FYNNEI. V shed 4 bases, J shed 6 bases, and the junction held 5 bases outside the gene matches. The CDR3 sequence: CASSGGQVVEQYV. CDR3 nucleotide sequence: TGTGCCAGCAGTGGGGGACAGGTCGTCGAGCAGTACGTC.

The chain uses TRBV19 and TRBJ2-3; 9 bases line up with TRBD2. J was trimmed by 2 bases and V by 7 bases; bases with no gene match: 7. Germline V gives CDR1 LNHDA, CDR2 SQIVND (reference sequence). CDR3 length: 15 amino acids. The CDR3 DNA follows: TGTGCCAGTAAGGATAGCGGGGGCTTCACAGATACGCAGTATTTT. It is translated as CASKDSGGFTDTQYF.

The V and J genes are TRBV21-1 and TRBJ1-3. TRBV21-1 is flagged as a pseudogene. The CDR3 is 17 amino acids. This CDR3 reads CASSKSFDRSSGNTIYF. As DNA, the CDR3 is TGTGCCAGCAGCAAAAGTTTCGACCGGAGCTCTGGAAACACCATATATTTT.

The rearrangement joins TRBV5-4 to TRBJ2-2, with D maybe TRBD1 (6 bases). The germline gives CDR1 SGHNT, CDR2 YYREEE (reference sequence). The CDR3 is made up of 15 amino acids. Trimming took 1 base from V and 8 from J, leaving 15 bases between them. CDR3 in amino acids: CASSLRDTRRGELFF. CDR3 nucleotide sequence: TGTGCCAGCAGCTTGAGGGACACAAGGCGGGGGGAGCTGTTTTTT.